This is a list of T cell receptor beta chains from one sample in a study of siplizumab effects on memory and regulatory T cells. The protocol was immunoSEQ multiplex PCR, while the TCRdb copy is restricted to in-frame clones and leaves out a portion. This sample has approximately 94,000 clones, with about 94% found just once. Sequencing input: non-Treg CD4+ T cells sorted from blood. Receptors were obtained from a human donor in good health. The CDR3 runs from the conserved cysteine through the conserved F or W. Each record gives: clone size, V gene, J gene, D gene, CDR3 DNA, CDR3 protein. D genes are given only for firm matches. Rows give clone size only sometimes, using once, few, many, or a class for an expanded clone.

>NA|TRBV11-1|TRBJ1-6|NA
TGTGCCAGCAGCTCAGAGCCCGGTACACCCCTCCACTTT
CASSSEPGTPLHF
>NA|TRBV7-9|TRBJ2-7|NA
TGTGCCAGCACCCCCGGCTACGAGCAGTACTTC
CASTPGYEQYF
>NA|TRBV10-3|TRBJ2-2|NA
TGTGCCACCGGTCTTAGTGGGGCCAACACCGGGGAGCTGTTTTTT
CATGLSGANTGELFF
>NA|TRBV9|TRBJ2-5|NA
TGTGCCAGCAGCGTAGAGGGATACCAAGAGACCCAGTACTTC
CASSVEGYQETQYF
>NA|TRBV9|TRBJ1-4|NA
TGTGCCAGCAGGAGGGGAGCCGCAGCTAATGAAAAACTGTTTTTT
CASRRGAAANEKLFF
>NA|TRBV28|TRBJ2-7|TRBD2
TGTGCCAGCAGTTTCGCGGGAGTGTGGTTTACCACCATGGAGCAGTACTTC
CASSFAGVWFTTMEQYF
>NA|TRBV28|TRBJ1-4|NA
TGTGCCAGCAGTTTGTCCGGACAGTTCAATGAAAAACTGTTTTTT
CASSLSGQFNEKLFF
>once|TRBV7-6|TRBJ2-7|TRBD2
TGTGCCAGCAGTTCAGGACTAGCGGGAGCCTACGAGCAGTACTTC
CASSSGLAGAYEQYF
>NA|TRBV2|TRBJ2-3|TRBD2
TGTGCCAGCTTGGGGTCGGCTAGCGGGGGTACACATACAGATACGCAGTATTTT
CASLGSASGGTHTDTQYF
>NA|TRBV11-3|TRBJ2-5|TRBD1
TGTGCCAGCAGCCGACAGGGAGTTGAGACCCAGTACTTC
CASSRQGVETQYF
>NA|TRBV6-6|TRBJ2-1|TRBD1
TGTGCCAGCAGTTCAACAGGGGTCTACAATGAGCAGTTCTTC
CASSSTGVYNEQFF
>once|TRBV5-1|TRBJ2-7|NA
TGCGCCAGCAGCTTGAACGCGATCTACGAGCAGTACTTC
CASSLNAIYEQYF
>NA|TRBV7-3|TRBJ2-3|TRBD2
TGTGCCAGCAGCTTTGGCGGGAGAACAGATACGCAGTATTTT
CASSFGGRTDTQYF
>NA|TRBV5-6|TRBJ1-2|NA
TGTGCCAGCAGCTTGAATTTGGGATCCGGCTACACCTTC
CASSLNLGSGYTF
>NA|TRBV27|TRBJ2-5|TRBD2
TGTGCCAGCAGTTCACAGGGAGGGCGAGGGCTAGCGGGAGTGGGGCTAGAGACCCAGTACTTC
CASSSQGGRGLAGVGLETQYF
>NA|TRBV14|TRBJ2-6|NA
TGTGCCAGCAGCCAAGAGCTCGGGGCCAACGTCCTGACTTTC
CASSQELGANVLTF
>NA|TRBV29-1|TRBJ2-7|NA
TGCAGCGTTGGCCATGGAGTAGGCGAGCAGTACTTC
CSVGHGVGEQYF
>NA|TRBV9|TRBJ1-6|NA
TGTGCCAGCAGCGTAGAGATGTCTCACTATAATTCACCCCTCCACTTT
CASSVEMSHYNSPLHF
>NA|TRBV2|TRBJ1-1|NA
TGTGCCAGCACTCTACAGGTATTGAACACTGAAGCTTTCTTT
CASTLQVLNTEAFF
>NA|TRBV13|TRBJ2-7|TRBD1
TGTGCCAGCAGCTTACGACAGGGTACGGGCGAGCAGTACTTC
CASSLRQGTGEQYF
>NA|TRBV7-8|TRBJ2-7|NA
TGTGCCAGCAGCTTAGCGCGGCGGAAGGGCTCCTACGAGCAGTACTTC
CASSLARRKGSYEQYF
>NA|TRBV5-1|TRBJ1-1|NA
TGCGCCAGCAGCTTGGTAAGGGGGGAAGGAAACACTGAAGCTTTCTTT
CASSLVRGEGNTEAFF
>NA|TRBV7-9|TRBJ1-2|NA
TGTGCCAGCAGCTCGGACAGAGAGGGTCCCAACTATGGCTACACCTTC
CASSSDREGPNYGYTF
>NA|TRBV4-2|TRBJ1-3|TRBD1
TGTGCCAGCAGCCAAGAGGCAGGGGGCGGTGGAAACACCATATATTTT
CASSQEAGGGGNTIYF
>NA|TRBV14|TRBJ2-5|NA
TGTGCCAGCGATGGGGGGTTAGAGACCCAGTACTTC
CASDGGLETQYF
>NA|TRBV30|TRBJ1-2|TRBD1
TGTGCCTGGAGAGTCACGTGGGACAGGGGGCAAGCTGGGGATGGCTACACCTTC
CAWRVTWDRGQAGDGYTF
>NA|TRBV28|TRBJ1-4|NA
TGTGCCAGCAGTTTAATGGAAAAACTGTTTTTT
CASSLMEKLFF
>NA|TRBV19|TRBJ1-2|NA
TGTGCCAGCTTACAGGGAAATAAATATGGCTACACCTTC
CASLQGNKYGYTF
>NA|TRBV6-1|TRBJ2-5|NA
TGTGCCAGCAGTGAACCGGGACCCGGAGAGACCCAGTACTTC
CASSEPGPGETQYF
>NA|TRBV5-6|TRBJ2-7|TRBD2
TGTGCCAGCAGCTTGGTCGCTAGCGGCTACGAGCAGTACTTC
CASSLVASGYEQYF
>NA|TRBV11-2|TRBJ2-1|NA
TGTGCCAGCAGCTTAATAGGGGCAGGGTCAGGAAATGAGCAGTTCTTC
CASSLIGAGSGNEQFF
>NA|TRBV15|TRBJ2-3|NA
TGTGCCACCAGCAGAGTTCGAGACGAGCGTTTAATCTGGACGCAGTATTTT
CATSRVRDERLIWTQYF
>NA|TRBV5-1|TRBJ2-5|NA
TGCGCCAGCAGCTTAGAAGTGGGAGTCGAGACCCAGTACTTC
CASSLEVGVETQYF
>NA|TRBV6-5|TRBJ1-5|TRBD1
TGTGCCAGCAGCCGACAGGGAAACAATCAGCCCCAGCATTTT
CASSRQGNNQPQHF
>NA|TRBV6-1|TRBJ2-3|TRBD2
TGTGCCAGCACTGAGCGGACTAGCGGGAGGGTCGGGGAAGATACGCAGTATTTT
CASTERTSGRVGEDTQYF
>NA|TRBV7-8|TRBJ2-1|TRBD2
TGTGCCAGCAGCCCAAGTAGCGGGACCTCCTACAATGAGCAGTTCTTC
CASSPSSGTSYNEQFF
>NA|TRBV5-4|TRBJ2-7|TRBD2
TGTGCCAGCAGGCAACGCGGCGGGAGTCTCTACGAGCAGTACTTC
CASRQRGGSLYEQYF
>NA|TRBV9|TRBJ2-3|NA
TGTGCCAGCAGCGTGGCCCGCACAGATACGCAGTATTTT
CASSVARTDTQYF
>once|TRBV7-9|TRBJ1-4|NA
TGTGCCAGCAGCTTGGACTCGGGCGAAAAACTGTTTTTT
CASSLDSGEKLFF
>once|TRBV14|TRBJ1-4|TRBD1
TGTGCCAGCAGCCAAGTGCAGGGGGATGAAAAACTGTTTTTT
CASSQVQGDEKLFF
>NA|TRBV18|TRBJ2-5|NA
TGTGCCAGCTCACCATACACCGGGACCGCACAAGAGACCCAGTACTTC
CASSPYTGTAQETQYF
>few|TRBV19|TRBJ2-5|TRBD1
TGTGCCACTTCAGGGGGCTGGGAGACCCAGTACTTC
CATSGGWETQYF
>NA|TRBV12-2|TRBJ2-7|NA
TGTGCAAGTCGCTTAAGATTGGCGGGAGCCTACGAGCAGTACTTC
CASRLRLAGAYEQYF
>NA|TRBV6-1|TRBJ1-2|NA
TGTGCCAGCAGTGAACCGGCATCGGATCAAGGCTACACCTTC
CASSEPASDQGYTF
>NA|TRBV11-2|TRBJ2-3|NA
TGTGCCAGCAGCTTAGGGCGGGCAGATACGCAGTATTTT
CASSLGRADTQYF
>NA|TRBV12-5|TRBJ1-5|NA
TGTGCTAGTGGTTTGGGACAGAACAATCAGCCCCAGCATTTT
CASGLGQNNQPQHF
>NA|TRBV6-1|TRBJ2-5|NA
TGTGCCAGCAGGCGGGTAGGTCATGCAGAGACCCAGTACTTC
CASRRVGHAETQYF